The clone carrying this T cell receptor beta chain was observed many times. Antigen specificity is unknown. This entry belongs to a study of T cell repertoires in cytomegalovirus infection. The wider study: Carrying CMV and the relevant HLA type showed in public TCR beta signatures. General observations from the study: Clonotype analysis showed dominance of the ex vivo response by HLA-C-restricted CMV-specific TCR beta clonotypes.

The germline CDR1 and CDR2 sequences are SGHTA and FQGNSA. After removal of 2 bases from V and 0 bases from J, the junction contained 7 bases not matched to a gene. The CDR3 consists of 16 residues. One entry per CDR3 protein results from TCRdb running MiXCR on the reads. In the table there are a few hundred thousand distinct CDR3 sequences, 17% of which are singletons. Sequenced sample: PBMCs. The chain couples TRBV7-2 to TRBJ2-7, with 7 bases lining up with TRBD1. The sequence was obtained from a human donor in good health (CMV status not recorded). Some clones in this sample may be carry-over from other donors' samples. CDR3 DNA: TGTGCCAGCAGCTTAAATCTTGGGACAGCCTCCTACGAGCAGTACTTC. Protein sequence: CASSLNLGTASYEQYF.